These T cell receptor beta chains were read from a single sample in a study of cytomegalovirus exposure and HLA in healthy donors. Only in-frame clones appear in the TCRdb table, and some are missing; sequencing was by immunoSEQ multiplex PCR. The top ten clones hold around 6.5% of a sample with some 160,000 clones, 65% to 85% of them seen once. The specimen was PBMCs. These receptors came from a male donor in good health and CMV-seropositive. CDR3s include the opening cysteine and the closing phenylalanine or tryptophan. A D gene is named only where the DNA matches it firmly. Not all rows give a size; the values are once, few, many and, for expanded clones, a class.

V gene	clone size	D gene	J gene	CDR3 protein	CDR3 DNA
TRBV30	NA	NA	TRBJ2-3	CAWGPRSSDQYF	TGTGCCTGGGGACCCCGGTCTAGCGATCAGTATTTT
TRBV9	NA	NA	TRBJ1-2	CASSEARSHSYGYTF	TGTGCCAGCAGCGAGGCCCGGAGCCATAGCTATGGCTACACCTTC
TRBV27	once	NA	TRBJ2-7	CASSLRWSSYEQYF	TGTGCCAGCAGTTTGCGGTGGAGCTCCTACGAGCAGTACTTC
TRBV9	few	NA	TRBJ2-2	CASSPSTGELFF	TGTGCCAGCAGCCCCAGCACCGGGGAGCTGTTTTTT
TRBV25-1	NA	NA	TRBJ1-5	CASSRPGVREPQHF	TGTGCCAGCAGCCGACCGGGGGTTAGGGAGCCCCAGCATTTT
TRBV7-9	NA	NA	TRBJ1-2	CSSSLGVQGPLYGYTF	TGTTCCAGCAGCTTGGGAGTGCAGGGGCCACTCTATGGCTACACCTTC
TRBV7-2	NA	NA	TRBJ1-4	CASSFDITTNEKLFF	TGTGCCAGCAGCTTCGACATTACAACTAATGAAAAACTGTTTTTT
TRBV14	NA	TRBD1	TRBJ2-7	CASSPSPGTGLSYEQYF	TGTGCCAGCAGCCCCTCCCCCGGGACAGGATTGTCCTACGAGCAGTACTTC
TRBV27	NA	NA	TRBJ2-1	CASSSDLDNEQFF	TGTGCCAGCAGTTCAGACTTGGACAATGAGCAGTTCTTC
TRBV4-2	NA	NA	TRBJ2-5	CASSQGQSGETQYF	TGTGCCAGCAGCCAAGGACAATCGGGGGAGACCCAGTACTTC
TRBV25-1	NA	NA	TRBJ1-1	CASSEFVPGTGDTEAFF	TGTGCCAGCAGTGAATTCGTTCCGGGGACGGGAGACACTGAAGCTTTCTTT
TRBV7-2	NA	NA	TRBJ2-3	CASSSGMAGTDTQYF	TGTGCCAGCAGCTCGGGGATGGCCGGCACAGATACGCAGTATTTT
TRBV10-3	NA	NA	TRBJ1-2	CAISVQTVDYYGYTF	TGTGCCATCAGTGTCCAGACGGTGGACTACTATGGCTACACCTTC
TRBV5-4	once	NA	TRBJ2-5	CASSDRSSGGETQYF	TGTGCCAGCAGCGATAGAAGCTCCGGCGGAGAGACCCAGTACTTC
TRBV7-9	NA	NA	TRBJ2-2	CASSPVQGGTGELFF	TGTGCCAGCAGCCCGGTGCAGGGAGGCACCGGGGAGCTGTTTTTT
TRBV6-4	NA	TRBD2	TRBJ2-1	CASSVTSESYNEQFF	TGTGCCAGCAGTGTCACTAGCGAGTCCTACAATGAGCAGTTCTTC
TRBV6-5	NA	NA	TRBJ1-5	CASSLPGSNQPQHF	TGTGCCAGCAGTCTCCCCGGGAGCAATCAGCCCCAGCATTTT
TRBV28	NA	NA	TRBJ2-7	CASTPGGAESYEQYF	TGTGCCAGCACCCCCGGCGGGGCGGAGTCCTACGAGCAGTACTTC
TRBV18	NA	NA	TRBJ1-4	CASSPWSGLGEKLFF	TGTGCCAGCTCACCATGGTCAGGGTTAGGTGAAAAACTGTTTTTT
TRBV2	NA	NA	TRBJ1-4	CASSIPWGRGEKLFF	TGTGCCAGCAGTATTCCCTGGGGGCGCGGGGAAAAACTGTTTTTT
TRBV2	NA	NA	TRBJ1-5	CASSGTGGNQPQHF	TGTGCCAGCAGCGGGACGGGGGGAAATCAGCCCCAGCATTTT
TRBV30	NA	NA	TRBJ1-2	CAWSVLNGEGGYTF	TGTGCCTGGAGTGTACTTAACGGGGAGGGTGGCTACACCTTC
TRBV7-9	NA	NA	TRBJ1-4	CASSLVSWGGRERNEKLFF	TGTGCCAGCAGCTTAGTCTCCTGGGGGGGTCGGGAGCGGAATGAAAAACTGTTTTTT
TRBV5-1	once	NA	TRBJ2-5	CASSLISGQETQYF	TGCGCCAGCAGCTTGATTAGCGGTCAAGAGACCCAGTACTTC
TRBV19	NA	TRBD1	TRBJ2-7	CASGTGAYEQYF	TGTGCCAGTGGGACAGGGGCTTACGAGCAGTACTTC
TRBV30	NA	NA	TRBJ2-7	CAWSVRYEQYF	TGTGCCTGGAGTGTTCGGTACGAGCAGTACTTC
TRBV5-1	NA	TRBD2	TRBJ2-2	CASSSRTSGVGGELFF	TGCGCCAGCAGCTCAAGGACTAGCGGTGTCGGGGGGGAGCTGTTTTTT
TRBV9	NA	NA	TRBJ2-3	CASSVAPPSTDTQYF	TGTGCCAGCAGCGTAGCCCCTCCTAGCACAGATACGCAGTATTTT
TRBV7-9	NA	NA	TRBJ1-4	CASSPSGLNEKLFF	TGTGCCAGCAGCCCCAGCGGGCTGAATGAAAAACTGTTTTTT
TRBV28	NA	NA	TRBJ2-7	CASSPLVVRDGPYEQYF	TGTGCCAGCAGTCCTCTCGTCGTGCGGGACGGGCCCTACGAGCAGTACTTC